This T cell receptor beta chain was sequenced for a study of human T cells and chemical hapten exposure. General study points: PT1 expanded TCR counts correlated positively with patch test score.

The time point is: patch test 2, 6 weeks after DPC sensitization. The treatment: therapeutic diphenylcyclopropenone sensitization with weekly scalp DPC. The study extracted total RNA from unfractionated whole blood. V lost 5 bases to trimming and J lost 3 bases; unmatched junction nucleotides: 3. Germline CDR1 and CDR2: SGHRS and YFSETQ. There are 15 residues in the CDR3. The sample holds many counts of this clonotype. What it recognizes is unknown. Within the library, unique molecular identifiers were attached to each individual cDNA molecule. TCRdb called the RACE reads again in MiXCR, with one record for every CDR3 protein. The sample has over 40,000 distinct CDR3 sequences, around 3.2% seen once.

V usage is TRBV5-1 and J usage is TRBJ2-5, with TRBD2 matching 14 bases. The source is a man aged 35 to 55 with alopecia areata. Some clones in this sample may be carry-over from other donors' samples. The sequenced sample was whole blood, obtained in connection with sensitization to the hapten diphenylcyclopropenone (DPC). CDR3 DNA sequence: TGCGCCAGCAGGCAGACTAGCGGGAGGGAAGAGACCCAGTACTTC. This sequence encodes CASRQTSGREETQYF.